This note documents a single T cell receptor (beta chain) sequence. The sample originates from a study of T cells expressing NK-cell markers. No DNA is given; TCRdb re-called the 5' RACE reads and lists each CDR3 protein once. This listing includes about 380,000 distinct CDR3 sequences. The CDR3 has 17 residues. Sequenced material: blood T cells: a sorted CD56 or NKG2C T cell subset, CD4+ or CD8+ T cells, or bulk PBMC T cells (not recorded which). The chain links TRBV12-3 or TRBV12-4 to TRBJ2-3; TCRdb's D call of TRBD2 is untestable without DNA. This TCR came from a man aged 18 to 69 in good health. The CDR3: CASSSPGLAGGHRTQYF.